Below, 3 T cell receptor beta chains from the same sample are listed, as sequenced in a study of shared clonotypes between healthy human individuals. Sequenced by immunoSEQ multiplex PCR; TCRdb stores in-frame clones only, minus some. Of just over 2,000,000 clones in the sample, about 95% are singletons; the top ten hold 0.9% to 1.4%. Positive CCR7 selection of CD45RO-negative cells yielded the naive CD8 cells, and terminally differentiated effector memory CD45RA+ cells were excluded. Sequencing was carried out using naive CD8+ T cells sorted from blood. Receptors were obtained from a man aged 18 to 35 in good health.

The CDR3, as DNA: TGCAGTGCCTCCCAGGACGAGCAGTACTTC. It encodes CSASQDEQYF. This rearrangement joins TRBV20-1 to TRBJ2-7; unclear D gene. Germline values: CDR1 DFQATT, CDR2 SNEGSKA (reference sequence). CDR3 length: 10 amino acids. The V and J ends lost 6 bases and 5 bases respectively, with 8 bases between them.

The chain links TRBV5-8 to TRBJ1-2, with D maybe TRBD1 (5 bases). The CDR3 contains 15 residues. The V and J ends lost 4 bases and 7 bases respectively, with 20 bases between them. The germline gives CDR1 SGHTS, CDR2 YDEGEE. CDR3 nucleotide sequence: TGTGCCAGCAGCGGACGCCGGGACCTCATCACTGGCTACACCTTC. Residues: CASSGRRDLITGYTF.

The gene calls are TRBV7-2 and TRBJ1-5; possible D gene TRBD1, 6 bases. CDR3 length: 19 amino acids. CDR1 SGHTA and CDR2 FQGNSA come from the germline V gene. Deletions cut 1 base from V and 3 bases from J, with 22 bases between. The CDR3 region has the DNA TGTGCCAGCAGCTTAGACGCCGGCCAGGGGATTGGGGTCAATCAGCCCCAGCATTTT. Its protein product is CASSLDAGQGIGVNQPQHF.